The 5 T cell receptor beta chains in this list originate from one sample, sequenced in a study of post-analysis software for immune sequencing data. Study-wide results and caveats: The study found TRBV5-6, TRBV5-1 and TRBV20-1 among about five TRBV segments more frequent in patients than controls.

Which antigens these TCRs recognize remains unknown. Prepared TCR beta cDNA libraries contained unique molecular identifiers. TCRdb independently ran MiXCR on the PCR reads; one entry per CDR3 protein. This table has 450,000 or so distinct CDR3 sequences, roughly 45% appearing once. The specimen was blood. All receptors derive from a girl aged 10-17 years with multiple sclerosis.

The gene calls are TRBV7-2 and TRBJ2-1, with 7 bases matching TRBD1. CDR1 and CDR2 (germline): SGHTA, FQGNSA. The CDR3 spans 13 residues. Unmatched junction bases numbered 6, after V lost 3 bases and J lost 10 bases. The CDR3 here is CASSFDRALEQFF. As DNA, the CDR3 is TGTGCCAGCAGCTTTGACAGGGCTTTAGAGCAGTTCTTC.

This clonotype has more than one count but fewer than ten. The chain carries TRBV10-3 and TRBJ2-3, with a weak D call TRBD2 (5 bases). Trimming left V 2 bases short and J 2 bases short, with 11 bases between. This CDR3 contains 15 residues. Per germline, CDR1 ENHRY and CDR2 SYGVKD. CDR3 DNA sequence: TGTGCCATCAGTGAGGAGGGCAGATACACAGATACGCAGTATTTT. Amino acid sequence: CAISEEGRYTDTQYF.

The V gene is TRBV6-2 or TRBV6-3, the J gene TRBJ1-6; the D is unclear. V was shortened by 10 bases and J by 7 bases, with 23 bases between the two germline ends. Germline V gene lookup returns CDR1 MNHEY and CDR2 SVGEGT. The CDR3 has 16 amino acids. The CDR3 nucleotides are TGTGCCATCCGGACTCGACTCCTTGGGAAAAATTCACCCCTCCACTTT. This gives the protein CAIRTRLLGKNSPLHF.

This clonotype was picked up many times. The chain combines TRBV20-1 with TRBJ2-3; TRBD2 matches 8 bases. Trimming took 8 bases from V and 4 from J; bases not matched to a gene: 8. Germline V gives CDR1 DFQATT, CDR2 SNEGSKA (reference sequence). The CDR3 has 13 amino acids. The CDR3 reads CSLRAGDSDTQYF. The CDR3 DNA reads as TGCAGTCTAAGAGCGGGAGATTCAGATACGCAGTATTTT.

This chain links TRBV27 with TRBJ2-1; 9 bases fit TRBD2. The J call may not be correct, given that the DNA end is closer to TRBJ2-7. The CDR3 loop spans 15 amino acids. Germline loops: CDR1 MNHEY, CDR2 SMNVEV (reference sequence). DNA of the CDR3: TGTGCCAGCAGTTTATCGGCGGGAGGGGCTTACGAGCAGTACTTC. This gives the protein CASSLSAGGAYEQYF.